The rows below give T cell receptor beta chains drawn from one sample of a study of blood T cell repertoires in COVID-19. Using immunoSEQ multiplex PCR, the repertoire was profiled, and TCRdb retains in-frame clones only, with some absent. The data contain hundreds of thousands of clones, 85% to 90% of them singletons. Sequencing input: PBMCs or T cells enriched from blood (not recorded which). The receptors derive from a young man who had recovered from COVID-19. Each CDR3 is given with its conserved first and last residue. Each record gives: J gene, V gene, CDR3 length, CDR3 protein.

j_gene: TRBJ1-5
v_gene: TRBV28
len: 13
CDR3aa: CASSKGANQPQHF

j_gene: TRBJ1-1
v_gene: TRBV7-8
len: 14
CDR3aa: CASSTGHSNTEAFF

j_gene: TRBJ1-4
v_gene: TRBV6-1
len: 18
CDR3aa: CASSALRDRAFINEKLFF

j_gene: TRBJ2-1
v_gene: TRBV29-1
len: 16
CDR3aa: CSVEDLASGGSYEQFF

j_gene: TRBJ1-1
v_gene: TRBV3-1/TRBV3-2
len: 13
CDR3aa: CASSQQMNTEAFF

j_gene: TRBJ1-2
v_gene: TRBV3-1/TRBV3-2
len: 15
CDR3aa: CASSQLGGQGPGYTF

j_gene: TRBJ2-3
v_gene: TRBV5-1
len: 15
CDR3aa: CASSFKGASTDTQYF

j_gene: TRBJ2-7
v_gene: TRBV25-1
len: 12
CDR3aa: CATSVDSYEQYF

j_gene: TRBJ1-2
v_gene: TRBV19
len: 15
CDR3aa: CASSRGTGGAYGYTF

j_gene: TRBJ2-2
v_gene: TRBV4-1
len: 17
CDR3aa: CASSQGTAGGNTGELFF

j_gene: TRBJ2-2
v_gene: TRBV5-1
len: 14
CDR3aa: CASSSPGGTGELFF

j_gene: TRBJ2-2
v_gene: TRBV5-1
len: 15
CDR3aa: CASSLAQGNTGELFF

j_gene: TRBJ1-1
v_gene: TRBV3-1/TRBV3-2
len: 13
CDR3aa: CASSQGRNTEAFF

j_gene: TRBJ2-1
v_gene: TRBV19
len: 13
CDR3aa: CASSIFAYNEQFF

j_gene: TRBJ2-5
v_gene: TRBV7-2
len: 15
CDR3aa: CASSLDRGPQETQYF

j_gene: TRBJ2-3
v_gene: TRBV24-1
len: 17
CDR3aa: CATSDPTGQGVTDTQYF

j_gene: TRBJ1-6
v_gene: TRBV5-1
len: 17
CDR3aa: CASSYLPGQLVNSPLHF

j_gene: TRBJ1-5
v_gene: TRBV24-1
len: 14
CDR3aa: CATSDGQVNQPQHF

j_gene: TRBJ1-6
v_gene: TRBV6-5
len: 16
CDR3aa: CASSFYLTGNNSPLHF

j_gene: TRBJ2-3
v_gene: TRBV2
len: 13
CDR3aa: CAASRGSIDTQYF

j_gene: TRBJ2-5
v_gene: TRBV11-2
len: 13
CDR3aa: CASSSSVILTQYF

j_gene: TRBJ1-1
v_gene: TRBV3-1/TRBV3-2
len: 15
CDR3aa: CASSQEATGNTEAFF

j_gene: TRBJ2-7
v_gene: TRBV28
len: 14
CDR3aa: CASSPWREDYEQYF

j_gene: TRBJ2-2
v_gene: TRBV19
len: 16
CDR3aa: CASRQTRGPNTGELFF

j_gene: TRBJ2-1
v_gene: TRBV18
len: 15
CDR3aa: CASSPFGTTHNEQFF

j_gene: TRBJ1-2
v_gene: TRBV5-1
len: 15
CDR3aa: CASSLAKPGGYGYTF

j_gene: TRBJ1-1
v_gene: TRBV5-6
len: 14
CDR3aa: CASSLDVSDTEAFF

j_gene: TRBJ2-3
v_gene: TRBV3-1/TRBV3-2
len: 15
CDR3aa: CASSHSSGRTDTQYF

j_gene: TRBJ1-1
v_gene: TRBV30
len: 12
CDR3aa: CAWVRVNTEAFF

j_gene: TRBJ2-7
v_gene: TRBV5-1
len: 12
CDR3aa: CASRQGWDEQYF

j_gene: TRBJ2-3
v_gene: TRBV19
len: 15
CDR3aa: CASSIVGGGTDTQYF

j_gene: TRBJ1-3
v_gene: TRBV3-1/TRBV3-2
len: 15
CDR3aa: CASSFRQGSGNTIYF

j_gene: TRBJ2-5
v_gene: TRBV7-9
len: 15
CDR3aa: CASSLAAGVKETQYF

j_gene: TRBJ2-7
v_gene: TRBV11-3
len: 14
CDR3aa: CASSGRDASYEQYF

j_gene: TRBJ2-7
v_gene: TRBV27
len: 14
CDR3aa: CASSPPAGGYEQYF

j_gene: TRBJ1-2
v_gene: TRBV3-1/TRBV3-2
len: 16
CDR3aa: CASSQGDSGGRGGYTF

j_gene: TRBJ2-7
v_gene: TRBV7-6
len: 17
CDR3aa: CASSLEAAGGPTYEQYF

j_gene: TRBJ1-5
v_gene: TRBV19
len: 20
CDR3aa: CASSRFSAGGPTYFNQPQHF

j_gene: TRBJ1-6
v_gene: TRBV5-1
len: 14
CDR3aa: CASSLGVENSPLHF

j_gene: TRBJ2-7
v_gene: TRBV6-5
len: 13
CDR3aa: CASRQTSGYEQYF